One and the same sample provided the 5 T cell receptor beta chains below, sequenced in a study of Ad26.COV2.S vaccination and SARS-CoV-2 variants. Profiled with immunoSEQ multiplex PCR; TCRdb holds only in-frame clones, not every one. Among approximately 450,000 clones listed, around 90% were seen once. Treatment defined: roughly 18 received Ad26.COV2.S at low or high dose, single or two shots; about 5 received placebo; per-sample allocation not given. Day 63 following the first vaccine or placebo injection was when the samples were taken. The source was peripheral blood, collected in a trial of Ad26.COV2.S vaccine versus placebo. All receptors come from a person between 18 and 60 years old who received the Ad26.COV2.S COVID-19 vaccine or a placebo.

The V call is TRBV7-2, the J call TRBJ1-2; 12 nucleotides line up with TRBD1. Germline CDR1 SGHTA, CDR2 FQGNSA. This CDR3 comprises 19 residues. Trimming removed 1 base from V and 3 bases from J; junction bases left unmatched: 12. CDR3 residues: CASSLGTGQGAIRHYGYTF. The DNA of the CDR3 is TGTGCCAGCAGCTTAGGAACGGGACAGGGGGCCATAAGGCACTATGGCTACACCTTC.

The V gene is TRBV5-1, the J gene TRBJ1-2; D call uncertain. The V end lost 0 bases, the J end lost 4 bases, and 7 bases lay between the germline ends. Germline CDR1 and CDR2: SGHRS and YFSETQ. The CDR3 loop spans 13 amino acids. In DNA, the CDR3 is TGCGCCAGCAGCTTGGGAGAGGCCTATGGCTACACCTTC. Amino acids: CASSLGEAYGYTF.

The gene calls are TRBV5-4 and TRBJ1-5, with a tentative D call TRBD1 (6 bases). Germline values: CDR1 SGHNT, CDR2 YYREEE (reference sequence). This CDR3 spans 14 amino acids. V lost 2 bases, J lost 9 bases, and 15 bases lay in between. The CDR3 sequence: CASSLQGSFGPQHF. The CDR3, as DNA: TGTGCCAGCAGCTTACAGGGTAGTTTTGGGCCCCAGCATTTT. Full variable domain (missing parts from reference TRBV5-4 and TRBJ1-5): ETGVTQSPTHLIKTRGQQVTLRCSSQSGHNTVSWYQQALGQGPQFIFQYYREEENGRGNFPPRFSGLQFPNYSSELNVNALELDDSALYLCASSLQGSFGPQHFGDGTRLSIL.

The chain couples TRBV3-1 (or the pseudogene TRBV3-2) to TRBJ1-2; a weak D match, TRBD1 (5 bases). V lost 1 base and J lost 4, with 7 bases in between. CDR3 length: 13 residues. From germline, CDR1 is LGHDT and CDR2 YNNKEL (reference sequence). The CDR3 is CASSQAGLYGYTF. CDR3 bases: TGTGCCAGCAGCCAAGCAGGGCTCTATGGCTACACCTTC.

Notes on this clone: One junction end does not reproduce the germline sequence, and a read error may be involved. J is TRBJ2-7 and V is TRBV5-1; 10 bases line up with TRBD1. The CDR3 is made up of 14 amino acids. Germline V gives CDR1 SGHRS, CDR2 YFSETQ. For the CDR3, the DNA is TGCGCCAGCAGCTTGGTGGACAGGGGGGGAGTTCTAACTTTC. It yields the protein CASSLVDRGGVLTF.